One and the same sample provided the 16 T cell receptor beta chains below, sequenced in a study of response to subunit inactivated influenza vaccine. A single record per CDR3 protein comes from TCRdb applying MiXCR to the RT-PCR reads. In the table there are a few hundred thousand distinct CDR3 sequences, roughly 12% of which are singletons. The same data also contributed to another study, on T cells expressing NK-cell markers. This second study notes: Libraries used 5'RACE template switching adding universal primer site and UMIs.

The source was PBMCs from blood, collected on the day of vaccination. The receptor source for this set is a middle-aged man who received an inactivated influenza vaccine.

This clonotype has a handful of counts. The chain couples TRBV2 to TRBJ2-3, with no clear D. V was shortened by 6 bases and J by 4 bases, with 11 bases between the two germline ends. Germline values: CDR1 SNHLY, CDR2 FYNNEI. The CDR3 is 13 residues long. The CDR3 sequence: CASRRVVPDTQYF. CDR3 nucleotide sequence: TGTGCCAGCAGAAGGGTCGTCCCAGATACGCAGTATTTT.

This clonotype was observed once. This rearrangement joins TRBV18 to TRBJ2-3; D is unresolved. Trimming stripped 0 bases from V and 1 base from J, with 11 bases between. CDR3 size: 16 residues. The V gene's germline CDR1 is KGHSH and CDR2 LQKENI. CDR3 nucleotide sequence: TGTGCCAGCTCACCACCTATGGGAACTGGCACAGATACGCAGTATTTT. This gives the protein CASSPPMGTGTDTQYF.

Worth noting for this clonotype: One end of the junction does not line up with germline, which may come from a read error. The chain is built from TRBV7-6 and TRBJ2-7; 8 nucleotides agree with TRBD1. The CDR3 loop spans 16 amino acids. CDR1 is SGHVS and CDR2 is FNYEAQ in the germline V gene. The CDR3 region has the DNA TGTGCCAGCAGCGCAAAGCCGGGACAGGCCTCCTACCAGCAGTACTTC. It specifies CASSAKPGQASYQQYF. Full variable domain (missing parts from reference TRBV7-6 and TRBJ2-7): GAGVSQSPRYKVTKRGQDVALRCDPISGHVSLYWYRQALGQGPEFLTYFNYEAQQDKSGLPNDRFSAERPEGSISTLTIQRTEQRDSAMYRCASSAKPGQASYQQYFGPGTRLTVT.

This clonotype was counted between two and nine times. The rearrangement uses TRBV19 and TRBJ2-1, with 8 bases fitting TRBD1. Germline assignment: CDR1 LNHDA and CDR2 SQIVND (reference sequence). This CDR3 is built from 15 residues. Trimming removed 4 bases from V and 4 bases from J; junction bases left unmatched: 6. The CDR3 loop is CASSTHRQGYNEQFF. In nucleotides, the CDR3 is TGTGCCAGTAGTACCCATCGACAGGGGTACAATGAGCAGTTCTTC. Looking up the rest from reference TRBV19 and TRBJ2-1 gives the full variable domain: DGGITQSPKYLFRKEGQNVTLSCEQNLNHDAMYWYRQDPGQGLRLIYYSQIVNDFQKGDIAEGYSVSREKKESFPLTVTSAQKNPTAFYLCASSTHRQGYNEQFFGPGTRLTVL.

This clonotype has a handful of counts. The CDR3 DNA reads TGTGCCAGCAGTTTAGGGCAGGGTATAGGCGAGCAGTACTTC. It translates to CASSLGQGIGEQYF. The chain is built from TRBV27 and TRBJ2-7; perhaps TRBD1 as D (5 bases). Looked up from germline, CDR1 is MNHEY and CDR2 is SMNVEV (reference sequence). This CDR3 is built from 14 residues. The germline V and J ends were trimmed by 2 bases and 6 bases, with 14 bases remaining between them.

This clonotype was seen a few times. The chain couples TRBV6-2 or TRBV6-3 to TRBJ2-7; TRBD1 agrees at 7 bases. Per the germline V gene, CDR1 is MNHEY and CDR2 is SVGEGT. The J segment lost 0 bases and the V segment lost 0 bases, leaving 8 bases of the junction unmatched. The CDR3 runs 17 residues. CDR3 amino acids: CASSYSFGQVSSYEQYF. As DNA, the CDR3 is TGTGCCAGCAGTTACTCCTTCGGACAGGTGAGCTCCTACGAGCAGTACTTC.

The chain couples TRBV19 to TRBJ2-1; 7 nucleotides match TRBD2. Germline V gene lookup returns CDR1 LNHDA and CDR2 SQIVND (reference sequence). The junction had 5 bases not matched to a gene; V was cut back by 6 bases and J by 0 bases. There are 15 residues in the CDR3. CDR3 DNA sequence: TGTGCCAGTAGGGCTCAGCGGGGCTCCTACAATGAGCAGTTCTTC. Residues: CASRAQRGSYNEQFF.

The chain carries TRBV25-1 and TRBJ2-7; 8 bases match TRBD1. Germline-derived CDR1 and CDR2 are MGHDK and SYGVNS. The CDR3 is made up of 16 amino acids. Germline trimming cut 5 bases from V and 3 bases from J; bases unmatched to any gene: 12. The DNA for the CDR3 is TGTGCCAGCAGTTCACACCGGACAGGGCAACTCTACGAGCAGTACTTC. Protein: CASSSHRTGQLYEQYF.

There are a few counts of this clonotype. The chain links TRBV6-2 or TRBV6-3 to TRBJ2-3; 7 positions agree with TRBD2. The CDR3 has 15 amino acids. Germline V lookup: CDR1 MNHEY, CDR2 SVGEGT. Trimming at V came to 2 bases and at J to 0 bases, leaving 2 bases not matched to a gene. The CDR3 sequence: CASSYRDYSTDTQYF. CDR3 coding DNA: TGTGCCAGCAGTTACAGGGACTATAGCACAGATACGCAGTATTTT.

The CDR3 loop is CASSRLAGGLNTQYF. The CDR3 nucleotides read TGTGCCAGCAGTCGACTAGCGGGGGGGCTAAATACGCAGTATTTT. The chain has TRBV3-1 and TRBJ2-3, with 14 bases aligning to TRBD2. This CDR3 contains 15 residues. Trimming cost V 6 bases and J 7 bases; bases outside gene matches: 6. Germline V gene lookup returns CDR1 LGHDT and CDR2 YNNKEL (reference sequence).

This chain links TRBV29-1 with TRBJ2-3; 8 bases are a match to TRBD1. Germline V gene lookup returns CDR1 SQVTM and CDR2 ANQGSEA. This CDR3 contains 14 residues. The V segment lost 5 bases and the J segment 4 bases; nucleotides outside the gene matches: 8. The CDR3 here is CSVPQGARADTQYF. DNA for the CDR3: TGCAGCGTTCCCCAGGGGGCGCGGGCAGATACGCAGTATTTT.

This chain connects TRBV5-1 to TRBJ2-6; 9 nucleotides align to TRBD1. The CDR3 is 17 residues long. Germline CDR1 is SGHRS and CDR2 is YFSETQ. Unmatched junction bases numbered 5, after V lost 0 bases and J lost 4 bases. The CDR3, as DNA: TGCGCCAGCAGCTTGGGGACAGGGGCGAACGGGGCCAACGTCCTGACTTTC. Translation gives CASSLGTGANGANVLTF.

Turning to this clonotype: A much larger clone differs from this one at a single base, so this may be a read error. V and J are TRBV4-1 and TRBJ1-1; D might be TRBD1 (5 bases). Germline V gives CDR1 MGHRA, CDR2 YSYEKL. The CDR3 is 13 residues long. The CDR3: CASSRQGDTEVFF. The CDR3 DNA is TGCGCCAGCAGCCGGCAGGGAGACACTGAAGTTTTCTTT.

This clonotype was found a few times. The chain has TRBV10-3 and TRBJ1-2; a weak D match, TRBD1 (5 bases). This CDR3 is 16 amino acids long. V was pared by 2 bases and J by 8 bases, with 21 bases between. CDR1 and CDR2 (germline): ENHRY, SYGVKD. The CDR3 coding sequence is TGTGCCATCAGTGAGCCCCGAACGGGACCCGCTAGGGGCTACACCTTC. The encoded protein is CAISEPRTGPARGYTF.

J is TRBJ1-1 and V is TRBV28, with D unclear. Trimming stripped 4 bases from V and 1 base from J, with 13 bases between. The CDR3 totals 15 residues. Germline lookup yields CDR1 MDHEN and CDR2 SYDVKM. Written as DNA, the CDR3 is TGTGCCAGCAGTTCCGGGAGCGCGACGAACACTGAAGCTTTCTTT. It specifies CASSSGSATNTEAFF.

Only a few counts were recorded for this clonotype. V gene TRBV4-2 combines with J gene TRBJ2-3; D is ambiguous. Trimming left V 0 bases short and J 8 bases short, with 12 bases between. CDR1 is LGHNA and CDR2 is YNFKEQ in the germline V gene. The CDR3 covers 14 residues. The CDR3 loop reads CASSQEGRTGTQYF. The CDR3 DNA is TGTGCCAGCAGCCAAGAGGGAAGGACGGGTACGCAGTATTTT.